This section outlines one T cell receptor beta chain sequence together with its context. The antigen is not known. This sample was included in a study of T-cell reconstitution after alpha-beta-depleted transplantation in children. The authors prepared the TCRbeta library with unique molecular identifiers. MiXCR, run by TCRdb on the PCR reads, gives a single entry per CDR3 protein. This sample has under 450,000 distinct CDR3 sequences; 16% occur once, and the top ten carry 25% to 35%. After removal of 4 bases from V and 1 base from J, the junction contained 12 bases not matched to a gene. This CDR3 is 17 amino acids long. Germline V gene data show CDR1 as SGHKS and CDR2 as YYEKEE (reference sequence). Study-level results: Most T-cell counts and diversity one year after the transplant came from T cells that were newly produced. Surviving recipient T cells and intrathymic progenitors accounted for some patients' high TCRbeta diversity at day 60. Reportedly, only several hundred clones from non-depleted graft cells drove alpha-beta T-cell counts at about two months.

This receptor was identified in a boy less than two years old who had a stem cell transplant for Wiskott-Aldrich syndrome, so the T cells may come from the graft donor. Sequencing used PBMCs, mostly from graft donor cells, obtained 360 days after TCRalphabeta/CD19-depleted stem cell transplant. The rearrangement uses TRBV5-5 and TRBJ2-3; TRBD2 matches at 7 bases. The CDR3 bases are TGTGCCAGCAGCGCGTTCCCGCGGGAGAAGGGCACAGATACGCAGTATTTT. Its translation: CASSAFPREKGTDTQYF.